This TCR beta chain was captured by sequencing in a study of cytomegalovirus exposure and HLA in healthy donors. About the research overall: Across more than 350 genotyped donors, around 82% landed in the Caucasian-associated ancestry cluster. General observations from the study: Across HLA loci, a later analysis found differing TCR association rates, with DRB1 most and HLA-C fewest. V- and J-gene trimming in TCR beta was tied to a missense DCLRE1C variant by an analysis performed later.

The CDR3 spans 15 residues. Looked up from germline, CDR1 is MNHEY and CDR2 is SVGAGI. V was pared by 6 bases and J by 1 base, with 7 bases of the junction left unmatched. About this clone: Its matching antigen is unknown.

The PCR had 60 Vbeta and 13 Jbeta primers. Produced via immunoSEQ multiplex PCR; TCRdb's table is partial and in-frame only. The sample lists about 150,000 clones, roughly 80% occurring once. The sample comprised PBMCs. The genes are TRBV6-5 and TRBJ2-7; 9 positions agree with TRBD1. The TCR sequence derives from a woman between 40 and 55 years old in good health and CMV-seronegative. The CDR3 region is CASRRSGQGSYEQYF. The CDR3 DNA is TGTGCCAGCAGAAGGTCGGGACAGGGTTCCTACGAGCAGTACTTC.